The T cell receptor beta chain under discussion was sequenced for a study of tissue T cells after allogeneic stem cell transplantation. The V and J ends lost 4 bases and 4 bases, in that order; junction bases with no gene match: 3. Germline CDR1 reads NNHNN; CDR2 reads SYGAGS (reference sequence). The CDR3 is made up of 15 amino acids. Comment on this clone: Its antigen is still unknown. Gene names are mouse gene names. The CDR3 end falls 1 residue outside the read, so it is completed with the germline J gene.

Profiled with immunoSEQ multiplex PCR; TCRdb holds only in-frame clones, not every one. The sample contains approximately 45,000 clones, 73% of which appear only once. Study results and limitations: Few T cell clones were shared across patients, but motif clusters showed tissue-specific shared signatures. The patient cohort was small and clinically heterogeneous, with limited sampling depth.

The V call is TRBV13-2, the J call TRBJ2-4, with 13 bases fitting TRBD2. This receptor was taken from a pool of C57BL/6 mice in good health. Sequenced sample: sorted cells pooled from one or two spleens. The CDR3 bases that were read are TGTGCCAGCGGTCGGGACTGGGGGGGGAAAAACACCTTGTAC. Amino acid sequence: CASGRDWGGKNTLY. The full CDR3 is CASGRDWGGKNTLYF.